There are a few counts of the clone carrying this T cell receptor beta chain. What it binds is not known. The junction does not match germline at one end; this may be a read error. The CDR3 contains 11 residues. The germline V gene has CDR1 SGHRS and CDR2 YFSETQ. This entry is derived from a study of CD8+ T cells in alopecia areata. Study outcomes and limitations: Sharing of TCR sequences between patients (possibly for HLA-related reasons) was less clear than in mice.

Reverse transcription of extracted RNA yielded cDNA, which provided the sequencing template. TCRdb's table, derived via immunoSEQ multiplex PCR, lists solely in-frame clones and lacks some. The data hold about 100,000 clones, with 55% to 75% observed a single time. This sequence joins TRBV5-1 and TRBJ2-5; no definite D call. Material: CD8+ T cells sorted from blood. The TCR originated in a human donor in good health. CDR3 sequence (DNA): TGCGCCAGCAGCTTCGGAGAGGCCCAGTACTTC. This sequence encodes CASSFGEAQYF. The full variable domain, its missing parts supplied by reference TRBV5-1 and TRBJ2-5, is KAGVTQTPRYLIKTRGQQVTLSCSPISGHRSVSWYQQTPGQGLQFLFEYFSETQRNKGNFPGRFSGRQFSNSRSEMNVSTLELGDSALYLCASSFGEAQYFGPGTRLLVL.